The 26 T cell receptor beta chains below were found in one sample sequenced in a study of blood T cell repertoires in COVID-19. The protocol was immunoSEQ multiplex PCR, while the TCRdb copy is restricted to in-frame clones and leaves out a portion. The profile covers 300,000 to 450,000 clones, with around 87% appearing a single time and 10% taken by the ten largest. Sample: peripheral blood. The receptors stem from a woman aged 25 to 39 with COVID-19, enrolled during active disease.

The V call is TRBV3-1 (or the pseudogene TRBV3-2), the J call TRBJ2-3, with unresolved D. Trimming removed 1 base from V and 5 bases from J, with 13 bases in between. CDR1 LGHDT and CDR2 YNNKEL come from the germline V gene (reference sequence). This CDR3 region has 15 residues. CDR3 amino acids: CASSQGRGFGDTQYF. The CDR3 nucleotides read TGTGCCAGCAGCCAAGGCCGAGGCTTCGGAGATACGCAGTATTTT.

The rearrangement joins TRBV14 to TRBJ2-7; D gene ambiguous. CDR1 and CDR2 (germline): SGHDN, FVKESK. This CDR3 has 14 residues. Trimming took off 4 bases at V and 1 base at J, with 11 bases between the two ends. The CDR3 loop reads CASSPSWASYEQYF. Here the CDR3 DNA reads TGTGCCAGCAGCCCGTCTTGGGCTTCCTACGAGCAGTACTTC. The full variable domain, with the rest looked up from reference TRBV14 and TRBJ2-7, is EAGVTQFPSHSVIEKGQTVTLRCDPISGHDNLYWYRRVMGKEIKFLLHFVKESKQDESGMPNNRFLAERTGGTYSTLKVQPAELEDSGVYFCASSPSWASYEQYFGPGTRLTVT.

This clone was recorded only once. The chain combines TRBV5-1 with TRBJ2-3, with 8 bases matching TRBD2. The CDR3 is 17 amino acids. V gave up 4 bases and J gave up 4 bases; unmatched junction bases: 14. The germline gives CDR1 SGHRS, CDR2 YFSETQ. This CDR3 is CASSGRGGTSGADTQYF. In DNA form, the CDR3 reads TGCGCCAGCAGCGGAAGGGGGGGAACTAGCGGCGCAGATACGCAGTATTTT.

This clone was seen ten or more times. This chain uses TRBV6-1 with TRBJ1-1; TRBD1 agrees at 7 bases. The germline CDR1 and CDR2 sequences are MNHNS and SASEGT. The V gene end was trimmed by 0 bases and the J gene end by 4 bases; junction bases not matched to a gene: 5. CDR3 length: 15 amino acids. The CDR3 sequence: CASSEALGQSTEAFF. The CDR3, as DNA: TGTGCCAGCAGTGAAGCCTTGGGACAGAGCACTGAAGCTTTCTTT.

The chain carries TRBV27 and TRBJ2-2, with D uncertain. The CDR3 contains 16 residues. V was shortened by 4 bases and J by 3 bases, with 15 bases between the two germline ends. CDR1 MNHEY and CDR2 SMNVEV come from the germline V gene (reference sequence). Here the CDR3 reads CASSSRPPADTGELFF. CDR3 coding DNA: TGTGCCAGCAGTTCTCGTCCCCCCGCGGACACCGGGGAGCTGTTTTTT.

The rearrangement joins TRBV9 to TRBJ2-7; 10 positions agree with TRBD2. Trimming at V came to 4 bases and at J to 6 bases, leaving 10 bases not matched to a gene. CDR3 length: 15 amino acids. Germline CDR1 reads SGDLS; CDR2 reads YYNGEE. Here the CDR3 reads CASSPGAGGPPEQYF. CDR3 DNA sequence: TGTGCCAGCAGCCCCGGAGCGGGAGGGCCACCCGAGCAGTACTTC.

The chain combines TRBV28 with TRBJ2-5, with 7 bases fitting TRBD1. The V gene's germline CDR1 is MDHEN and CDR2 SYDVKM. Trimming cost V 1 base and J 2 bases; bases outside gene matches: 4. The CDR3 sequence is 15 residues long. CDR3 DNA sequence: TGTGCCAGCAGTTTATCTTACAGGGGTCAAGAGACCCAGTACTTC. Translated: CASSLSYRGQETQYF.

J is TRBJ2-7 and V is TRBV6-5, with 8 bases matching TRBD1. In germline, CDR1 is MNHEY, CDR2 SVGAGI. Germline trimming cut 6 bases from V and 2 bases from J; bases unmatched to any gene: 3. The CDR3 loop spans 13 amino acids. The CDR3: CASRGQATYEQYF. CDR3 nucleotide sequence: TGTGCCAGCAGGGGACAGGCTACCTACGAGCAGTACTTC.

The sample holds one count of this clone. The genes are TRBV7-2 and TRBJ2-7, with 11 bases fitting TRBD2. The CDR3 consists of 13 residues. Germline-derived CDR1 and CDR2 are SGHTA and FQGNSA. V lost 7 bases and J lost 9; bases outside the gene matches: 8. CDR3 coding DNA: TGTGCCAGCACCACCGGACTAGCGGGTCCGCAGTACTTC. Encoded protein: CASTTGLAGPQYF.

This sequence joins TRBV4-1 and TRBJ1-1; D is undetermined. V was pared by 3 bases and J by 1 base, with 6 bases between. The CDR3 length is 13 residues. Germline values: CDR1 MGHRA, CDR2 YSYEKL. CDR3 protein: CASSQTPNTEAFF. CDR3 bases: TGCGCCAGCAGCCAGACACCGAACACTGAAGCTTTCTTT.

The CDR3 here is CASSRDLSGGSPLHF. The CDR3 DNA sequence: TGCGCCAGCAGCCGAGACCTCTCCGGGGGTTCACCCCTCCACTTT. This chain links TRBV5-1 with TRBJ1-6; TRBD1 might be the D (5 bases). Per the germline V gene, CDR1 is SGHRS and CDR2 is YFSETQ. Trimming shortened V by 4 bases and J by 9 bases, and 17 bases separated the two germline ends. The CDR3 is made up of 15 amino acids.

The genes are TRBV2 and TRBJ2-3; 7 nucleotides match TRBD1. After removal of 6 bases from V and 6 bases from J, the junction contained 6 bases not matched to a gene. CDR1 is SNHLY and CDR2 is FYNNEI in the germline V gene. The CDR3 contains 13 residues. This CDR3 is CASRQGVSDTQYF. The CDR3 nucleotides read TGTGCCAGCAGGCAGGGGGTATCGGATACGCAGTATTTT.

The J gene is TRBJ1-5, the V gene TRBV10-2; D gene ambiguous. From germline, CDR1 is WSHSY and CDR2 SAAADI. This CDR3 comprises 14 residues. Trimming stripped 6 bases from V and 2 bases from J, with 11 bases between. CDR3 sequence (DNA): TGCGCCAGCAGGGTGGGAGTGGGCAATCAGCCCCAGCATTTT. Amino acid sequence: CASRVGVGNQPQHF.

CDR3 coding DNA: TGTGCCAGTAAGGGAAAGGGTGTCCGGGAGGGCCGGGCAGATACGCAGTATTTT. It specifies CASKGKGVREGRADTQYF. The J gene is TRBJ2-3, the V gene TRBV19, with TRBD2 identical over 8 bases. V shed 7 bases and J 4 bases; nucleotides not matched to a gene: 19. The CDR3 loop spans 18 amino acids. CDR1 is LNHDA, CDR2 SQIVND, per germline (reference sequence).

The V and J genes are TRBV2 and TRBJ2-7, with D tentatively TRBD2 (6 bases). The germline V gene has CDR1 SNHLY and CDR2 FYNNEI. V gave up 7 bases and J gave up 1 base, with 11 bases separating them. The CDR3 length is 13 residues. The CDR3, as DNA: TGTGCCAGCACTTCGGGGGTATCCTACGAGCAGTACTTC. It encodes CASTSGVSYEQYF.

The chain couples TRBV7-2 to TRBJ1-6; TRBD1 agrees at 7 bases. From germline, CDR1 is SGHTA and CDR2 FQGNSA. This CDR3 is built from 15 residues. Trimming took 5 bases from V and 9 from J; bases not matched to a gene: 10. The CDR3 DNA reads TGTGCCAGCAGCGTTAACAGGGGAAAGGGTTCACCCCTCCACTTT. Translation: CASSVNRGKGSPLHF.

The J gene is TRBJ2-5, the V gene TRBV11-3, with TRBD2 matching 9 bases. Germline CDR1 SGHNT, CDR2 YENEEA. The CDR3 runs to 14 residues. V lost 3 bases, J lost 5 bases, and 4 bases stayed unmatched. In DNA form, the CDR3 reads TGTGCCAGCAGCTTTAGCGGGAGAGCGGAGACCCAGTACTTC. Residues: CASSFSGRAETQYF.

The rearrangement uses TRBV5-1 and TRBJ2-2, with 8 bases matching TRBD2. Germline CDR1 and CDR2: SGHRS and YFSETQ. Trimming at V came to 3 bases and at J to 6 bases, leaving 7 bases not matched to a gene. The CDR3 covers 15 residues. The CDR3 DNA follows: TGCGCCAGCAGCTGGGGGACTAGTCTCCCCGGGGAGCTGTTTTTT. Translated: CASSWGTSLPGELFF.

The J gene is TRBJ1-4, the V gene TRBV4-3; 9 bases are a match to TRBD1. The CDR3 extends over 15 amino acids. Losses at the gene ends were 3 bases for V and 5 bases for J; bases not matched to a gene: 4. CDR1 is LGHNA and CDR2 is YSLEER in the germline V gene. CDR3: CASSQSGTGNEKLFF. The DNA for the CDR3 is TGCGCCAGCAGCCAGTCCGGGACAGGGAATGAAAAACTGTTTTTT.

V is TRBV18 and J is TRBJ2-5; 9 bases map to TRBD1. CDR1 and CDR2 from the germline V gene are KGHSH and LQKENI. This CDR3 is built from 15 residues. Trimming cost V 4 bases and J 2 bases; bases outside gene matches: 5. CDR3: CASSLQTGGQETQYF. The CDR3 DNA is TGTGCCAGCTCACTCCAGACAGGGGGACAAGAGACCCAGTACTTC.

The chain combines TRBV28 with TRBJ2-1; 7 bases are a match to TRBD2. Per the germline V gene, CDR1 is MDHEN and CDR2 is SYDVKM. Losses at the gene ends were 4 bases for V and 0 bases for J; bases not matched to a gene: 9. CDR3 size: 17 residues. Here the CDR3 DNA reads TGTGCCAGCAGTTCGCCGGCAGCGGGAAGCTCCTACAATGAGCAGTTCTTC. Translated: CASSSPAAGSSYNEQFF.

The V and J genes are TRBV19 and TRBJ2-5; the D gene is possibly TRBD2 (7 bases). CDR3 length: 17 amino acids. CDR1 is LNHDA, CDR2 SQIVND, per germline (reference sequence). V lost 3 bases and J 2 bases, leaving 19 bases between the germline ends. CDR3 region: CASSIGAGAGAQETQYF. The CDR3 region has the DNA TGTGCCAGTAGTATCGGCGCGGGGGCGGGGGCACAAGAGACCCAGTACTTC.

The gene calls are TRBV6-2 or TRBV6-3 and TRBJ2-7; the match to TRBD2 covers 10 bases. V dropped 0 bases and J dropped 5; count of bases not matched to a gene: 7. Germline V lookup: CDR1 MNHEY, CDR2 SVGEGT. The CDR3 length is 16 residues. CDR3 DNA: TGTGCCAGCAGTTACTCTCCTAGCGGGAGAGGGGACGAGCAGTACTTC. Its translation is CASSYSPSGRGDEQYF.

Points on this clone: Other DNA sequences in the same sample also yield this CDR3. The gene calls are TRBV30 and TRBJ2-7; D is possibly TRBD1 (5 bases). There are 12 residues in the CDR3. Deletions cut 2 bases from V and 4 bases from J, with 9 bases between. Germline CDR1 GTSNPN, CDR2 SVGIG (reference sequence). The CDR3 protein is CAWSSQGYEQYF. DNA for the CDR3: TGTGCCTGGAGTTCCCAGGGATACGAGCAGTACTTC.

In this sample, this clone turned up once. The chain is built from TRBV7-3 and TRBJ2-5; 8 bases agree with TRBD2. Germline V gene data show CDR1 as SGHTA and CDR2 as FQGTGA. V shed 1 base, J shed 2 bases, and the junction held 3 bases outside the gene matches. The CDR3 has 15 amino acids. CDR3: CASSLMGGGQETQYF. CDR3 sequence (DNA): TGTGCCAGCAGCTTAATGGGCGGGGGGCAAGAGACCCAGTACTTC.

This CDR3 is CASSQTGGKEKLFF. CDR3 nucleotides: TGTGCCAGCAGCCAGACAGGGGGGAAAGAAAAACTGTTTTTT. J is TRBJ1-4 and V is TRBV7-2, with 9 bases matching TRBD1. The CDR3 loop spans 14 amino acids. J was trimmed by 8 bases and V by 5 bases; bases with no gene match: 6. CDR1 is SGHTA, CDR2 FQGNSA, per germline.